This note documents a single T cell receptor beta chain sequence. The PCR used 60 Vbeta and 13 Jbeta primers. Generated by immunoSEQ multiplex PCR, the TCRdb table keeps only in-frame clones and is missing some. The sample records about 170,000 clones, 60% to 80% being singletons. This entry belongs to a study of cytomegalovirus exposure and HLA in healthy donors. Per germline, CDR1 SNHLY and CDR2 FYNNEI. V shed 6 bases and J shed 7 bases, with 16 bases lying between them. CDR3 size: 13 residues. The sequence was collected from a woman in her 50s in good health and CMV-seropositive. Sequencing input: PBMCs. The rearrangement joins TRBV2 to TRBJ2-7; possible D gene TRBD2, 5 bases. The CDR3 DNA reads as TGTGCCAGCAGACTGATTAATTCGGGGGAGCAGTACTTC. It encodes CASRLINSGEQYF.